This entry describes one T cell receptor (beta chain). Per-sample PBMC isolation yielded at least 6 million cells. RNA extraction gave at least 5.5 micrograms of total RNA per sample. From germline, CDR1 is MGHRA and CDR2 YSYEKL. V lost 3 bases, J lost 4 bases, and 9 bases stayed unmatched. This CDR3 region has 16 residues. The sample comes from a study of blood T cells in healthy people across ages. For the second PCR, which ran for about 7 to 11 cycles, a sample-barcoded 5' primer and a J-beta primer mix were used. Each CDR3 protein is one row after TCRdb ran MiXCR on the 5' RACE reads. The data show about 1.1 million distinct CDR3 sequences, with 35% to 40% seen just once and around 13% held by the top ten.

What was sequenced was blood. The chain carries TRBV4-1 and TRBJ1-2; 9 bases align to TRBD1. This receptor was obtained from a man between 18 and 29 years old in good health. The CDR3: CASSHEPGQGVYGYTF. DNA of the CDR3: TGCGCCAGCAGCCATGAACCGGGACAGGGCGTCTATGGCTACACCTTC.